This T cell receptor (beta chain) was captured by sequencing in a study of T cell responses to AZD1222 COVID-19 vaccine. Germline loops: CDR1 SQVTM, CDR2 ANQGSEA. This CDR3 spans 11 amino acids. V lost 7 bases, J lost 6 bases, and 5 bases stayed unmatched. The data were produced by immunoSEQ multiplex PCR, yet TCRdb's version contains in-frame clones alone and is incomplete. The sample lists around 160,000 clones; about 90% were seen once. The chain has TRBV29-1 and TRBJ1-2; 7 nucleotides agree with TRBD1. This specimen was peripheral blood, taken on day 0 of AZD1222 vaccination. The sequence was collected from an adult in good health. CDR3 residues: CSARTGDGYTF. CDR3 DNA: TGCAGCGCCAGAACAGGGGATGGCTACACCTTC. The full variable domain, with the rest looked up from reference TRBV29-1 and TRBJ1-2, is SAVISQKPSRDICQRGTSLTIQCQVDSQVTMMFWYRQQPGQSLTLIATANQGSEATYESGFVIDKFPISRPNLTFSTLTVSNMSPEDSSIYLCSARTGDGYTFGSGTRLTVV.